This T cell receptor (beta chain) was identified in a study of blood T cell repertoires in COVID-19. Libraries were prepared by immunoSEQ multiplex PCR; TCRdb keeps only in-frame clonotypes and omits some of them. The sample lists fewer than 250,000 clones; approximately 90% were seen once. Trimming removed 4 bases from V and 8 bases from J, with 23 bases in between. The CDR3 length is 16 residues. CDR1 is MNHEY, CDR2 SVGAGI, per germline. V gene TRBV6-5 combines with J gene TRBJ1-2, with a possible D match to TRBD1 (6 bases). Input material: peripheral blood. This TCR derives from a man under 40 with acute or convalescent COVID-19. The CDR3 DNA sequence: TGTGCCAGCAGTTCAACAACAGGGTACTTATTGTTCGGCTACACCTTC. Its protein product is CASSSTTGYLLFGYTF.